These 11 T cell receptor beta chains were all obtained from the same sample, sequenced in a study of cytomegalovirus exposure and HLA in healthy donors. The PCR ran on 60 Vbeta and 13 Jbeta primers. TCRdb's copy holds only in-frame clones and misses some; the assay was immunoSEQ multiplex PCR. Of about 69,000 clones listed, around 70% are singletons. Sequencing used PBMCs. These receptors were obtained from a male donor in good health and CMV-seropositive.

CDR3 bases: TGTGCCAGCAGCACCGGACAGGGGTCACAAGAGACCCAGTACTTC. This codes for CASSTGQGSQETQYF. V gene TRBV7-3 combines with J gene TRBJ2-5; 9 bases line up with TRBD1. The CDR3 spans 15 residues. Germline CDR1 is SGHTA and CDR2 is FQGTGA. V gave up 5 bases and J gave up 2 bases; unmatched junction bases: 6.

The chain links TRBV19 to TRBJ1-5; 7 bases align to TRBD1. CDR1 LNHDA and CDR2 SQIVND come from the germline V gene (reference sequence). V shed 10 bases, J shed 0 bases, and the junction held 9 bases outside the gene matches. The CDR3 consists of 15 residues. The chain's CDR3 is CATKDRTYSNQPQHF. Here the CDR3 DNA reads TGTGCCACTAAGGACAGGACATATAGCAATCAGCCCCAGCATTTT.

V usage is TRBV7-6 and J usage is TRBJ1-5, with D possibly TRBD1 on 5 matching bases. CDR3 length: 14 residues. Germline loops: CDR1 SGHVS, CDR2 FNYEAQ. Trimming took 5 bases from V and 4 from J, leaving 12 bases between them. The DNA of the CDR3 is TGTGCCAGCAGCGGTAGGGAGGGGAATCAGCCCCAGCATTTT. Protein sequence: CASSGREGNQPQHF.

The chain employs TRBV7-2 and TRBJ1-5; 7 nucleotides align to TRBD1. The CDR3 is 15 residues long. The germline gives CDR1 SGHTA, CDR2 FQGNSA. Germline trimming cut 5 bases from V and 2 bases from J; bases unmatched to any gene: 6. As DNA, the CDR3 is TGTGCCAGCAGCGTGACAGGGCGCGGCAATCAGCCCCAGCATTTT. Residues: CASSVTGRGNQPQHF.

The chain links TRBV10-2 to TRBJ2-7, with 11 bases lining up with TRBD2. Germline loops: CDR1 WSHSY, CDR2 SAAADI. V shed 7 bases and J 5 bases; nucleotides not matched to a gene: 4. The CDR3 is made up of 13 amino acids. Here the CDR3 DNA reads TGCGCCAGCAACAGACTAGCGGGGAACGAGCAGTACTTC. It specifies CASNRLAGNEQYF.

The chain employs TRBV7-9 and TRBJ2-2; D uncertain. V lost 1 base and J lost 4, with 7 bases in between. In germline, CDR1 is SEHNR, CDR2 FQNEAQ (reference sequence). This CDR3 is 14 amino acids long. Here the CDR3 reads CASSLGAGTGELFF. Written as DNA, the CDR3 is TGTGCCAGCAGCTTAGGCGCCGGCACCGGGGAGCTGTTTTTT.

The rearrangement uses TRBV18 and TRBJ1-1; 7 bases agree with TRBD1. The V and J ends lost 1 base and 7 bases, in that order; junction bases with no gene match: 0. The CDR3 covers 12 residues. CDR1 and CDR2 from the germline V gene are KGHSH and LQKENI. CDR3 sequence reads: CASSPRQGEAFF. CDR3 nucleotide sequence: TGTGCCAGCTCACCACGACAGGGTGAAGCTTTCTTT. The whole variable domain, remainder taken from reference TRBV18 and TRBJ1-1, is NAGVMQNPRHLVRRRGQEARLRCSPMKGHSHVYWYRQLPEEGLKFMVYLQKENIIDESGMPKERFSAEFPKEGPSILRIQQVVRGDSAAYFCASSPRQGEAFFGQGTRLTVV.

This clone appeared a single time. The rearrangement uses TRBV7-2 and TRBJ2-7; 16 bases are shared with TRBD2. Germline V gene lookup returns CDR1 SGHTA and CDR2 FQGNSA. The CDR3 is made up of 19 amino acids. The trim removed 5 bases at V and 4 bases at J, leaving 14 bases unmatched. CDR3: CASSPRIPGLAGGRYEQYF. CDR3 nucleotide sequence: TGTGCCAGCAGCCCCCGAATCCCGGGACTAGCGGGGGGGCGGTACGAGCAGTACTTC.

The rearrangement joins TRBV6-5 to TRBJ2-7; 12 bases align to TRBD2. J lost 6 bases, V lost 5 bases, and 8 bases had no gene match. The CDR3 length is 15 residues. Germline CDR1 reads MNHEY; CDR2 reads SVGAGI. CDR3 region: CASSTGLAGPGEQYF. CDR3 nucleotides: TGTGCCAGCAGTACAGGACTAGCGGGGCCGGGCGAGCAGTACTTC.

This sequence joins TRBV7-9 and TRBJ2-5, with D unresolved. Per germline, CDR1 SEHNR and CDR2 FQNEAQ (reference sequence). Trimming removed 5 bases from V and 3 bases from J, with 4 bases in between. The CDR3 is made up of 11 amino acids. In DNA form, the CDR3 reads TGTGCCAGCAGCGTCGAAGAGACCCAGTACTTC. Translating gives CASSVEETQYF.

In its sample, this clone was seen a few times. The DNA for the CDR3 is TGCGCCAGCAGTAGACAGGGAACTGGAAACACCATATATTTT. This gives the protein CASSRQGTGNTIYF. The V call is TRBV5-1, the J call TRBJ1-3; 7 positions match TRBD1. Germline CDR1 is SGHRS and CDR2 is YFSETQ. The J segment lost 2 bases and the V segment lost 5 bases, leaving 4 bases of the junction unmatched. There are 14 residues in the CDR3.